This is a list of T cell receptor beta chains from one sample in a study of shared clonotypes between healthy human individuals. Sequenced by immunoSEQ multiplex PCR; TCRdb stores in-frame clones only, minus some. Of about 990,000 clones in the sample, around 78% were seen once. The sample was memory CD4+ T cells from PBMCs. These receptor sequences come from a man between 18 and 29 years old in good health. Some clones in this sample may be carry-over from other donors' samples. Both conserved end residues are part of each CDR3. The D gene is left open where the match is weak. Clone size appears in some rows only: once, few, many, or a class for an expanded clone.

v_call	d_call	clone_size	j_call	cdr3_aa	cdr3_nt
TRBV7-9	NA	NA	TRBJ2-5	CASSLAGGETQYF	TGTGCCAGCAGCTTAGCAGGGGGAGAGACCCAGTACTTC
TRBV18	TRBD2	NA	TRBJ2-3	CASSPPGRVAKPDTQYF	TGTGCCAGCTCACCACCCGGGAGGGTTGCTAAGCCAGATACGCAGTATTTT
TRBV19	NA	NA	TRBJ2-3	CASSPQGVNTDTQYF	TGTGCCAGTAGCCCACAGGGCGTGAACACAGATACGCAGTATTTT
TRBV9	TRBD2	few	TRBJ2-3	CASSVGVAGASTDTQYF	TGTGCCAGCAGCGTAGGAGTAGCGGGAGCTAGCACAGATACGCAGTATTTT
TRBV2	NA	NA	TRBJ1-1	CASSQGRDTEAFF	TGTGCCAGCAGTCAGGGTAGGGACACTGAAGCTTTCTTT
TRBV27	NA	NA	TRBJ1-4	CASSPSGADEKLFF	TGTGCCAGCAGCCCCTCGGGGGCGGATGAAAAACTGTTTTTT
TRBV5-1	NA	NA	TRBJ2-1	CASRPGLRADEQFF	TGCGCCAGCCGACCGGGGTTAAGAGCGGATGAGCAGTTCTTC
TRBV19	NA	NA	TRBJ2-1	CASSYFTSNSYNEQFF	TGTGCCAGTAGTTACTTTACATCTAACTCCTACAATGAGCAGTTCTTC
TRBV20-1	NA	few	TRBJ1-4	CSARKEKLFF	TGCAGTGCTAGAAAAGAAAAACTGTTTTTT
TRBV6-5	NA	few	TRBJ1-1	CASRPGGNTEAFF	TGTGCCAGTCGGCCGGGGGGGAACACTGAAGCTTTCTTT
TRBV30	TRBD1	NA	TRBJ1-4	CAWATGGHNEKLFF	TGTGCCTGGGCCACAGGGGGTCATAATGAAAAACTGTTTTTT
TRBV7-3	TRBD2	few	TRBJ2-1	CASSRLAGYYNEQFF	TGTGCCAGCAGCCGACTAGCGGGTTACTACAATGAGCAGTTCTTC
TRBV11-1	NA	NA	TRBJ2-1	CASSLGRHNEQFF	TGTGCCAGCAGCTTAGGACGGCACAATGAGCAGTTCTTC
TRBV28	TRBD1	NA	TRBJ2-7	CASSLFGTGSYEQYF	TGTGCCAGCAGTTTATTCGGGACAGGCTCCTACGAGCAGTACTTC
TRBV7-8	NA	NA	TRBJ2-3	CASSSKTDTDTQYF	TGTGCCAGCAGCTCCAAGACAGACACAGATACGCAGTATTTT
TRBV28	NA	once	TRBJ2-6	CASRARGGGSGANVLTF	TGTGCCAGCAGGGCCCGGGGTGGGGGCTCTGGGGCCAACGTCCTGACTTTC
TRBV7-2	NA	NA	TRBJ2-7	CASSLAPVAYEQYF	TGTGCCAGCAGCTTAGCTCCAGTAGCCTACGAGCAGTACTTC
TRBV7-8	NA	NA	TRBJ1-2	CASSLAPMGHSGYTF	TGTGCCAGCAGCTTAGCTCCCATGGGACACTCTGGCTACACCTTC
TRBV11-3	NA	NA	TRBJ2-1	CASSQGGPYNEQFF	TGTGCCAGCAGCCAGGGGGGCCCATACAATGAGCAGTTCTTC
TRBV9	NA	NA	TRBJ2-1	CASSVLINDEQFF	TGTGCCAGCAGCGTACTTATTAACGATGAGCAGTTCTTC
TRBV4-2	NA	once	TRBJ1-1	CASSHGEAQRRNTEAFF	TGTGCCAGCAGCCACGGAGAGGCGCAACGGCGGAACACTGAAGCTTTCTTT
TRBV28	TRBD1	once	TRBJ1-5	CASSIDRDWRQPQHF	TGTGCCAGCAGCATTGACAGGGACTGGAGACAGCCCCAGCATTTT
TRBV28	TRBD1	NA	TRBJ1-5	CASSPTGGSNQPQHF	TGTGCCAGCAGTCCGACAGGGGGTAGCAATCAGCCCCAGCATTTT
TRBV7-2	TRBD1	once	TRBJ1-2	CASSPDWTGNYGYTF	TGTGCCAGCAGCCCAGATTGGACAGGGAACTATGGCTACACCTTC
TRBV7-2	TRBD1	NA	TRBJ2-7	CASSLDRGPYEQYF	TGTGCCAGCAGCCTTGACAGGGGACCCTACGAGCAGTACTTC
TRBV18	NA	NA	TRBJ2-3	CASSFLGSGTDTQYF	TGTGCCAGCTCTTTTCTGGGAAGCGGGACAGATACGCAGTATTTT
TRBV12-5	NA	NA	TRBJ2-2	CASGLDLGTGELFF	TGTGCTAGTGGTTTGGACCTGGGGACCGGGGAGCTGTTTTTT
TRBV6-6	NA	few	TRBJ2-5	CASSYPGKGETQYF	TGTGCCAGCAGTTACCCCGGGAAGGGAGAGACCCAGTACTTC
TRBV18	NA	NA	TRBJ1-5	CASSPGTRGDQPQHF	TGTGCCAGCTCACCCGGGACCCGGGGGGATCAGCCCCAGCATTTT
TRBV14	TRBD1	NA	TRBJ2-7	CASSQEWGTALYEQYF	TGTGCCAGCAGCCAAGAGTGGGGGACAGCCCTCTACGAGCAGTACTTC
TRBV18	TRBD2	NA	TRBJ2-1	CASSPPSGLAGWYEQFF	TGTGCCAGCTCACCCCCGTCCGGACTAGCGGGCTGGTATGAGCAGTTCTTC
TRBV11-2	TRBD2	NA	TRBJ2-1	CASSLVRTRGNEQFF	TGTGCCAGCAGCTTAGTAAGGACTAGGGGCAATGAGCAGTTCTTC